The 16 T cell receptor beta chains below were found in one sample sequenced in a study of blood T cell repertoires in COVID-19 (dated by TCRdb to 2018 to 2021). Library construction relied on the immunoSEQ multiplex PCR assay. TCRdb took this table from immuneACCESS and kept in-frame rearrangements with V and J called. Such tables lack part of the clones; where checked against another copy, unresolved V genes explain under half of the gap, and the rest is unexplained. The sample records approximately 96,000 clones, approximately 90% of which are singletons. Around 3.9% of the sample goes to the ten largest clones. Sample: peripheral blood. The source of these receptors is a human donor with COVID-19, enrolled during active disease. The donor label of this sample is uncertain.

Points on this clone: The identical CDR3 is also encoded by other nucleotide sequences in the sample. The chain is built from TRBV20-1 and TRBJ2-7; TRBD1 matches at 7 bases. The CDR3 has 11 amino acids. The V segment lost 5 bases and the J segment 4 bases; nucleotides outside the gene matches: 2. Germline CDR1 is DFQATT and CDR2 is SNEGSKA (reference sequence). CDR3 DNA: TGCAGTGCTTCCAGGGGGTACGAGCAGTACTTC. Protein product: CSASRGYEQYF.

This rearrangement joins TRBV2 to TRBJ1-3; 9 nucleotides line up with TRBD1. Germline V gene lookup returns CDR1 SNHLY and CDR2 FYNNEI. Unmatched junction bases numbered 5, after V lost 4 bases and J lost 4 bases. The CDR3 runs to 15 residues. The CDR3 loop is CASSGDRVTGNTIYF. The CDR3 DNA reads as TGTGCCAGCAGTGGGGACAGGGTCACCGGAAACACCATATATTTT. Looking up the rest from reference TRBV2 and TRBJ1-3 gives the full variable domain: EPEVTQTPSHQVTQMGQEVILRCVPISNHLYFYWYRQILGQKVEFLVSFYNNEISEKSEIFDDQFSVERPDGSNFTLKIRSTKLEDSAMYFCASSGDRVTGNTIYFGEGSWLTVV.

This sequence joins TRBV4-2 and TRBJ2-7, with 10 bases identical to TRBD2. Germline CDR1 is LGHNA and CDR2 is YNFKEQ. This CDR3 is 17 amino acids long. V was clipped by 1 base and J by 5 bases; unmatched bases: 11. CDR3 sequence (DNA): TGTGCCAGCAGCCAAGCTAGCGGGGGTTCCCCCCCCCACGAGCAGTACTTC. This gives the protein CASSQASGGSPPHEQYF.

V is TRBV5-1 and J is TRBJ2-1; TRBD1 might be the D (5 bases). The CDR3 contains 15 residues. V gave up 4 bases and J gave up 0 bases, with 11 bases separating them. Germline V gene sequence: CDR1 SGHRS, CDR2 YFSETQ. The CDR3 protein is CASSTDMTSYNEQFF. CDR3 nucleotides: TGCGCCAGCAGCACGGACATGACCTCCTACAATGAGCAGTTCTTC.

The chain uses TRBV11-2 and TRBJ2-3; weak D call: TRBD2 (5 bases). The CDR3 length is 14 residues. Germline CDR1 SGHAT, CDR2 FQNNGV. V dropped 4 bases and J dropped 8 bases, with 16 bases sitting between them. This CDR3 is CASSSKIAGGTQYF. The CDR3 nucleotides read TGTGCCAGCAGCTCAAAAATCGCGGGCGGTACGCAGTATTTT.

This clone appeared a few times. The rearrangement links TRBV29-1 to TRBJ2-1; D not resolved. The CDR3 consists of 16 residues. CDR1 and CDR2 from the germline V gene are SQVTM and ANQGSEA. V lost 1 base and J lost 4, with 17 bases in between. CDR3 sequence: CSVEGVRARGYNEQFF. The DNA of the CDR3 is TGCAGCGTTGAAGGGGTCAGAGCCCGCGGTTACAATGAGCAGTTCTTC.

This clone was picked up one time. CDR3 in amino acids: CASSDESGVGYTF. CDR3 bases: TGTGCCAGCAGCGACGAATCAGGGGTTGGCTACACCTTC. The V call is TRBV6-5, the J call TRBJ1-2; possible D gene TRBD1, 6 bases. Germline loops: CDR1 MNHEY, CDR2 SVGAGI. There are 13 residues in the CDR3. The V end was cut by 6 bases, the J end by 7 bases, with 15 bases between.

The J gene is TRBJ1-5, the V gene TRBV5-4; D is possibly TRBD1 (6 bases). V was pared by 4 bases and J by 7 bases, with 15 bases between. CDR1 is SGHNT and CDR2 is YYREEE in the germline V gene (reference sequence). The CDR3 length is 14 residues. In nucleotides, the CDR3 is TGTGCCAGCAGCCTTGAGGGGGGGGGACAGCCCCAGCATTTT. As protein: CASSLEGGGQPQHF.

V is TRBV27 and J is TRBJ1-2, with D tentatively TRBD1 (5 bases). The CDR3 extends over 15 amino acids. With 6 bases removed from V and 10 bases from J, the gap between germline ends came to 24 bases. Germline loops: CDR1 MNHEY, CDR2 SMNVEV (reference sequence). The CDR3 region is CASSLLDPPGVDYTF. CDR3 nucleotides: TGTGCCAGCAGCTTGCTAGACCCCCCGGGGGTTGACTACACCTTC.

V and J are TRBV27 and TRBJ1-1; D not certain. V shed 4 bases and J shed 5 bases, with 11 bases lying between them. The CDR3 length is 13 residues. Germline V gives CDR1 MNHEY, CDR2 SMNVEV (reference sequence). The chain's CDR3 is CASSSPQLTEAFF. The CDR3, as DNA: TGTGCCAGCAGTTCCCCTCAGTTAACTGAAGCTTTCTTT.

This rearrangement joins TRBV2 to TRBJ2-7; D possibly corresponds to TRBD2 (5 bases). Trimming took 4 bases from V and 4 from J, leaving 8 bases between them. The CDR3 spans 12 residues. Germline lookup yields CDR1 SNHLY and CDR2 FYNNEI. The DNA of the CDR3 is TGTGCCAGCAGTGTATCGGGATACGAGCAGTACTTC. It encodes CASSVSGYEQYF.

The chain uses TRBV7-9 and TRBJ1-2, with 8 bases lining up with TRBD1. Germline-derived CDR1 and CDR2 are SEHNR and FQNEAQ (reference sequence). The CDR3 loop spans 16 amino acids. Germline trimming cut 2 bases from V and 0 bases from J; bases unmatched to any gene: 5. CDR3: CASSLHADRANYGYTF. The CDR3 DNA reads TGTGCCAGCAGCTTACATGCGGACAGGGCTAACTATGGCTACACCTTC.

This chain connects TRBV19 to TRBJ1-6; D gene uncertain. V lost 7 bases, J lost 9 bases, and 13 bases lay in between. This CDR3 is built from 13 residues. Germline V gives CDR1 LNHDA, CDR2 SQIVND (reference sequence). The CDR3, as DNA: TGTGCCAGTAAGGACGGAGGGCGTTCACCCCTCCACTTT. This encodes CASKDGGRSPLHF.

The rearrangement uses TRBV7-2 and TRBJ1-1; D not resolved. Trimming removed 1 base from V and 1 base from J, with 19 bases in between. The V gene's germline CDR1 is SGHTA and CDR2 FQGNSA. This CDR3 is 18 amino acids long. The CDR3 bases are TGTGCCAGCAGCTTAGATAGCAGACGGGTTCCCTCGAACACTGAAGCTTTCTTT. The encoded protein is CASSLDSRRVPSNTEAFF.

This clone is a singleton in its sample. The V gene is TRBV11-2, the J gene TRBJ2-7; D is possibly TRBD2 (7 bases). Trimming cost V 4 bases and J 2 bases, with 18 bases left between them. Germline CDR1 SGHAT, CDR2 FQNNGV. The CDR3 is made up of 16 amino acids. This CDR3 reads CASSWAGAGTPYEQYF. The CDR3 nucleotides read TGTGCCAGCAGCTGGGCGGGGGCCGGAACGCCCTACGAGCAGTACTTC. Variable domain in full (rest from reference TRBV11-2 and TRBJ2-7): EAGVAQSPRYKIIEKRQSVAFWCNPISGHATLYWYQQILGQGPKLLIQFQNNGVVDDSQLPKDRFSAERLKGVDSTLKIQPAKLEDSAVYLCASSWAGAGTPYEQYFGPGTRLTVT.

The chain is built from TRBV6-5 and TRBJ1-4; perhaps TRBD1 as D (6 bases). V lost 0 bases and J lost 8, with 13 bases in between. The CDR3 sequence is 15 residues long. Germline CDR1 reads MNHEY; CDR2 reads SVGAGI. This CDR3 is CASSYSWLGAEKLFF. The CDR3 region has the DNA TGTGCCAGCAGTTACTCGTGGCTGGGGGCGGAAAAACTGTTTTTT.